This is a list of T cell receptor beta chains from one sample in a study of T cell responses to AZD1222 COVID-19 vaccine. Using immunoSEQ multiplex PCR, the repertoire was profiled, and TCRdb retains in-frame clones only, with some absent. The data show about 150,000 clones, with 92% seen just once and around 1.9% held by the top ten. The sequences come from peripheral blood, collected on day 0 of AZD1222 vaccination. The origin of the receptors is an adult in good health. Both conserved end residues are part of each CDR3. A D gene is named only where the DNA matches it firmly. Clone size is not always given. Where it is, it says once, few, many or a class for expanded clones.

DNA: TGTGCCAGCAGCCAAGCCGAGCTATCCTACGAGCAGTACTTC
CDR3: CASSQAELSYEQYF
D: .
size: once
length: 14
J: TRBJ2-7
V: TRBV3-1/TRBV3-2

DNA: TGCGCCAGCAGCCCGACGACAGCCTCCTACAATGAGCAGTTCTTC
CDR3: CASSPTTASYNEQFF
D: .
size: .
length: 15
J: TRBJ2-1
V: TRBV5-1

DNA: TGTGCCAGTAGCCCTAACCGGCTCTCTGGAAACACCATATATTTT
CDR3: CASSPNRLSGNTIYF
D: .
size: .
length: 15
J: TRBJ1-3
V: TRBV19

DNA: TGTGCCAGCAGCGTAGAGGGGGGCCACACTGAAGCTTTCTTT
CDR3: CASSVEGGHTEAFF
D: .
size: once
length: 14
J: TRBJ1-1
V: TRBV9

DNA: TGCGCCAGCAGCCGTGGGACAGCCAGCAATCAGCCCCAGCATTTT
CDR3: CASSRGTASNQPQHF
D: TRBD1
size: .
length: 15
J: TRBJ1-5
V: TRBV4-1

DNA: TGCGCCAGCAGCCAAGAGCCTAGCGGATCCTACAATGAGCAGTTCTTC
CDR3: CASSQEPSGSYNEQFF
D: TRBD2
size: few
length: 16
J: TRBJ2-1
V: TRBV4-3

DNA: TGTGCCAGCGGTCACAGTGGGGGAGGCACTGAAGCTTTCTTT
CDR3: CASGHSGGGTEAFF
D: .
size: few
length: 14
J: TRBJ1-1
V: TRBV27

DNA: TGTGCTAGCAGCTTAGAGTTAAGGGATGAGCAGTTCTTC
CDR3: CASSLELRDEQFF
D: .
size: .
length: 13
J: TRBJ2-1
V: TRBV7-7

DNA: TGTGCCAGCAGTTACCGGGGTAGCGGCTACACAGATACGCAGTATTTT
CDR3: CASSYRGSGYTDTQYF
D: .
size: .
length: 16
J: TRBJ2-3
V: TRBV6-6

DNA: TGTGCCAGCAGCTTAGGCGGAGGGTTCGAGACCCAGTACTTC
CDR3: CASSLGGGFETQYF
D: .
size: .
length: 14
J: TRBJ2-5
V: TRBV11-2

DNA: TGTGCCGGCCGCGGACGGCTGAGCACTGAAGCTTTCTTT
CDR3: CAGRGRLSTEAFF
D: .
size: .
length: 13
J: TRBJ1-1
V: TRBV7-9

DNA: TGCGCCAGCAGCGTGGGGGGACAGGGAGAAAACATTCAGTACTTC
CDR3: CASSVGGQGENIQYF
D: TRBD1
size: .
length: 15
J: TRBJ2-4
V: TRBV5-1

DNA: TGCAGCGTTAGGCAGGGGAACACTGAAGCTTTCTTT
CDR3: CSVRQGNTEAFF
D: .
size: .
length: 12
J: TRBJ1-1
V: TRBV29-1

DNA: TGTGCCTGGAAACGGGGGGGCGTATGGAATGAGCAGTTCTTC
CDR3: CAWKRGGVWNEQFF
D: TRBD2
size: .
length: 14
J: TRBJ2-1
V: TRBV30

DNA: TGTGCCAGCAGCTCAGCGGGGGACGAAGCTTTCTTT
CDR3: CASSSAGDEAFF
D: .
size: once
length: 12
J: TRBJ1-1
V: TRBV7-9

DNA: TGTGCCAGCAGTGATGGGACAGCCCAGAACACTGAAGCTTTCTTT
CDR3: CASSDGTAQNTEAFF
D: TRBD1
size: .
length: 15
J: TRBJ1-1
V: TRBV2

DNA: TGTGCCAGCAGCTTATATCACACACCCTATGGCTACACCTTC
CDR3: CASSLYHTPYGYTF
D: .
size: .
length: 14
J: TRBJ1-2
V: TRBV11-2

DNA: TGTGCCAGCTCACGCGCCGGGACAGGGACCTACGAGCAGTACTTC
CDR3: CASSRAGTGTYEQYF
D: TRBD1
size: .
length: 15
J: TRBJ2-7
V: TRBV18

DNA: TGTGCTAGCAGCGCGGGACAGGCTGGAAACACCATATATTTT
CDR3: CASSAGQAGNTIYF
D: TRBD1
size: .
length: 14
J: TRBJ1-3
V: TRBV7-7

DNA: TGTGCCAGCAGCGGAGGACAGGGGGCTCTCTCCTATGGCTACACCTTC
CDR3: CASSGGQGALSYGYTF
D: TRBD1
size: .
length: 16
J: TRBJ1-2
V: TRBV9

DNA: TGCGCCAGCAGCTCCCAAGAGACCCAGTACTTC
CDR3: CASSSQETQYF
D: .
size: few
length: 11
J: TRBJ2-5
V: TRBV5-1

DNA: TGTGCCAGCAGCCAGACAGGGTTGGAGGAAGAAAAACTGTTTTTT
CDR3: CASSQTGLEEEKLFF
D: TRBD1
size: once
length: 15
J: TRBJ1-4
V: TRBV14

DNA: TGTGCCAGCAGCCAGAGGACAGGGGGCGATAGCTACACCTTC
CDR3: CASSQRTGGDSYTF
D: TRBD1
size: few
length: 14
J: TRBJ1-2
V: TRBV4-2

DNA: TGTGCCAGTAGTATAGCGGCCACCGAGAATTCACCCCTCCACTTT
CDR3: CASSIAATENSPLHF
D: .
size: .
length: 15
J: TRBJ1-6
V: TRBV19

DNA: TGTGCCAGCAGCTTAAACAGGGGGCGCGAAGGGACAAACTATGGCTACACCTTC
CDR3: CASSLNRGREGTNYGYTF
D: TRBD1
size: .
length: 18
J: TRBJ1-2
V: TRBV7-2

DNA: TGTGCCAGCAGCTTCGGACTGAGGAATGAAAAACTGTTTTTT
CDR3: CASSFGLRNEKLFF
D: .
size: .
length: 14
J: TRBJ1-4
V: TRBV5-6

DNA: TGTGCCAGCAGCTGGATGAACACTGAAGCTTTCTTT
CDR3: CASSWMNTEAFF
D: .
size: once
length: 12
J: TRBJ1-1
V: TRBV7-8

DNA: TGTGCCAGCAGCTTAGCGCTGTCAAATAATTCACCCCTCCACTTT
CDR3: CASSLALSNNSPLHF
D: .
size: few
length: 15
J: TRBJ1-6
V: TRBV7-6

DNA: TGTGCCAGCAGCTACAGGGACTACGAGCAGTACTTC
CDR3: CASSYRDYEQYF
D: .
size: .
length: 12
J: TRBJ2-7
V: TRBV12-3/TRBV12-4

DNA: TGTGCCAGCAGCGCCTCCGGGACTAGCGGCAATGAGCAGTTCTTC
CDR3: CASSASGTSGNEQFF
D: TRBD2
size: .
length: 15
J: TRBJ2-1
V: TRBV7-9

DNA: TGTGCCAGCGGAATCAGGGGAACAGATACGCAGTATTTT
CDR3: CASGIRGTDTQYF
D: .
size: .
length: 13
J: TRBJ2-3
V: TRBV7-2

DNA: TGTGCCAGCAGTTACTCTCCTAGCGTTTACGAGCAGTACTTC
CDR3: CASSYSPSVYEQYF
D: .
size: .
length: 14
J: TRBJ2-7
V: TRBV6-5

DNA: TGTGCCAGCAGCCCGCATCTGGGGACGGCGGTCTACGAGCAGTACTTC
CDR3: CASSPHLGTAVYEQYF
D: .
size: .
length: 16
J: TRBJ2-7
V: TRBV5-4

DNA: TGTGCCAGCAGTGAAGGAACGCTCCGCACCGGGGAGCTGTTTTTT
CDR3: CASSEGTLRTGELFF
D: .
size: .
length: 15
J: TRBJ2-2
V: TRBV6-4

DNA: TGTGCCATCAGTGAGGGGACAGGGACTCAGCCCCAGCATTTT
CDR3: CAISEGTGTQPQHF
D: TRBD1
size: .
length: 14
J: TRBJ1-5
V: TRBV10-3

DNA: TGCGCCAGCAGCCAAGATCGCTCTGGGTCGATCCCGTTCAATGAGCAGTTCTTC
CDR3: CASSQDRSGSIPFNEQFF
D: .
size: .
length: 18
J: TRBJ2-1
V: TRBV4-3

DNA: TGCAGCGTCTTGATCTACGAGCAGTACTTC
CDR3: CSVLIYEQYF
D: .
size: few
length: 10
J: TRBJ2-7
V: TRBV29-1

DNA: TGTGCCAGCAGCTTAACGGGGGGGCCGAGTGATGAGCAGTTCTTC
CDR3: CASSLTGGPSDEQFF
D: .
size: .
length: 15
J: TRBJ2-1
V: TRBV7-3

DNA: TGCGCCAGCAGCGAGATACAGGGGCTAAATTCACCCCTCCACTTT
CDR3: CASSEIQGLNSPLHF
D: TRBD1
size: .
length: 15
J: TRBJ1-6
V: TRBV5-1

DNA: TGTGCCAGCTCACTTGATCCGGAGTCTGGAAACACCATATATTTT
CDR3: CASSLDPESGNTIYF
D: .
size: .
length: 15
J: TRBJ1-3
V: TRBV18

DNA: TGTGCCAGCAGCGGCAGGGGAGGCCCTTACAATGAGCAGTTCTTC
CDR3: CASSGRGGPYNEQFF
D: .
size: .
length: 15
J: TRBJ2-1
V: TRBV7-2

DNA: TGTGCCAGGTCGGGGGCCGTAGTGAAAACTGAAGCTTTCTTT
CDR3: CARSGAVVKTEAFF
D: .
size: .
length: 14
J: TRBJ1-1
V: TRBV28

DNA: TGCAGCGTTAATCAGGGAATCGGGGAGCTGTTTTTT
CDR3: CSVNQGIGELFF
D: .
size: .
length: 12
J: TRBJ2-2
V: TRBV29-1

DNA: TGTGCCAGCGGCGGGATAAATGGTGAAAAACTGTTTTTT
CDR3: CASGGINGEKLFF
D: .
size: once
length: 13
J: TRBJ1-4
V: TRBV12-3/TRBV12-4

DNA: TGTGCCAGCAGCCCCTCTATCGTAGTGAACACTGAAGCTTTCTTT
CDR3: CASSPSIVVNTEAFF
D: .
size: .
length: 15
J: TRBJ1-1
V: TRBV6-4

DNA: TGCGCCAGCAGCGCTCAGGGGGCGGTGAGCACAGATACGCAGTATTTT
CDR3: CASSAQGAVSTDTQYF
D: TRBD1
size: .
length: 16
J: TRBJ2-3
V: TRBV5-1

DNA: TGTGCCAGCAGTTACTCGAGGGTGAACACTGAAGCTTTCTTT
CDR3: CASSYSRVNTEAFF
D: .
size: .
length: 14
J: TRBJ1-1
V: TRBV6-5

DNA: TGCGCCAGCAGTGATGACTACGAGCAGTACTTC
CDR3: CASSDDYEQYF
D: .
size: once
length: 11
J: TRBJ2-7
V: TRBV10-1

DNA: TGTGCCAGCTCGCGGACATGGGGAGCTAACTATGGCTACACCTTC
CDR3: CASSRTWGANYGYTF
D: .
size: once
length: 15
J: TRBJ1-2
V: TRBV18

DNA: TGTGCCAGCAGTTCCCCAGCGGGGGGAGGAAATTACAATGAGCAGTTCTTC
CDR3: CASSSPAGGGNYNEQFF
D: TRBD2
size: .
length: 17
J: TRBJ2-1
V: TRBV6-2/TRBV6-3

DNA: TGTGCCATCACCGGGACAGTAAACTATGGCTACACCTTC
CDR3: CAITGTVNYGYTF
D: TRBD1
size: .
length: 13
J: TRBJ1-2
V: TRBV10-3

DNA: TGTGCCAGCACCAAAGCCGGGACAGGGGCCCCCGGGGAGCTGTTTTTT
CDR3: CASTKAGTGAPGELFF
D: TRBD1
size: .
length: 16
J: TRBJ2-2
V: TRBV5-4

DNA: TGTGCCAGCAGCTCCCCCACTAGCGGGGTGAAAAGCTCCTACAATGAGCAGTTCTTC
CDR3: CASSSPTSGVKSSYNEQFF
D: TRBD2
size: once
length: 19
J: TRBJ2-1
V: TRBV11-2

DNA: TGTGCCAGCAGCGGAACCGGGACAGGGGACCTGAACACTGAAGCTTTCTTT
CDR3: CASSGTGTGDLNTEAFF
D: TRBD1
size: .
length: 17
J: TRBJ1-1
V: TRBV11-2

DNA: TGCGCCAGCAGCCAATTAACCGGGACAGGGGGGATGAACACTGAAGCTTTCTTT
CDR3: CASSQLTGTGGMNTEAFF
D: TRBD1
size: .
length: 18
J: TRBJ1-1
V: TRBV4-3